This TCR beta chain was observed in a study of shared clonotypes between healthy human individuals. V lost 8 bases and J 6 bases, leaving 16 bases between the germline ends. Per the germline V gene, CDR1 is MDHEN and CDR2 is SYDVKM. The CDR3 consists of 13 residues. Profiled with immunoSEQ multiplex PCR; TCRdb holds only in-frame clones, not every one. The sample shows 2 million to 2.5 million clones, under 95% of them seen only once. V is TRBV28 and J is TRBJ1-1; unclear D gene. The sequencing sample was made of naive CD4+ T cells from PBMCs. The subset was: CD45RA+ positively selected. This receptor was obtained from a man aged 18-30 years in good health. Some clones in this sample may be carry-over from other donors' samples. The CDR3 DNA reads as TGTGCCAGCTCTCGATCGACCCCCCCTGAAGCTTTCTTT. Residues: CASSRSTPPEAFF.